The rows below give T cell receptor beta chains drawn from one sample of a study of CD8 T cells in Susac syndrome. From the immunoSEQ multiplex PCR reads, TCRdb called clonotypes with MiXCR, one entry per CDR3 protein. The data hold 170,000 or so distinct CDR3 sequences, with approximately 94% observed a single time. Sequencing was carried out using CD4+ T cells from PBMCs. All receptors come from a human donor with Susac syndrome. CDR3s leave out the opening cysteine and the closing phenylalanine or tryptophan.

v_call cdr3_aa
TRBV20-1 SAQGQSYEQY
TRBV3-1 ASSQGPDSSQF
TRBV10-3 AIMNPNYNEQF
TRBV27 ASSSRTGAF
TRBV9 ASSGYSPHRL
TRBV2 ASSEDLSYEQY
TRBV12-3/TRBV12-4 ASSLGIPF
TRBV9 ASSATSFFSDEQF
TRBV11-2 ASSLAPTGKGNSPLH
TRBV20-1 SARAGGLYEQY
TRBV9 ASSVGGGGNQPQH
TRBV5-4 ASSSRGDSPLH
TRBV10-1 ASSRDNRDSPLH
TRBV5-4 ASISPGGQGAKEQY
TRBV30 AWSVSGPDTQY
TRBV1 TSSESRSSYEQY
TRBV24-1 ATSDPLREKLF
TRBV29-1 SVVGEWGEDIQY
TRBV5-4 ASSSGTSDYEQY
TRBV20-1 SAYPGYGTEAF
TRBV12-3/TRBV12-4 ASSLGQGISPLH
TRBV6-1 ASSKEGSSYEQY
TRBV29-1 SVGDQGANVLT
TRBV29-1 SVGRGTPGVDEQY
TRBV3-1 ASSPDRFQPQH